The 25 T cell receptor beta chains below all came from one sample that was sequenced in a study of T cells in Graves' hyperthyroidism and ophthalmopathy. The CDR3 regions of TCR beta were amplified from RNA transcripts. The HTBI set primed first-round TCR CDR3 RT-PCR. TCRdb re-derived calls from the multiplex PCR reads in MiXCR, one entry per CDR3 protein. The table includes roughly 800,000 distinct CDR3 sequences, 35% to 40% detected once. Source material: blood. These receptors all come from a man between 18 and 29 years old with Graves' hyperthyroidism.

This clonotype was counted a few times. The genes are TRBV7-2 and TRBJ2-7; TRBD1 matches 9 bases. CDR3 length: 13 amino acids. Germline V lookup: CDR1 SGHTA, CDR2 FQGNSA. The ends lost 6 bases at V and 6 bases at J; junction bases unmatched: 6. CDR3 coding DNA: TGTGCCAGCAGAAAACTGACAGGGGGCGAGCAGTACTTC. Translation gives CASRKLTGGEQYF.

The V call is TRBV6-1, the J call TRBJ1-1; D not certain. This CDR3 has 12 residues. Germline CDR1 MNHNS, CDR2 SASEGT. The ends were cut back, 1 base at V and 8 bases at J, with 8 bases in the middle. The CDR3 nucleotides read TGTGCCAGCAGTGAAGGGACGTTCGAAGCTTTCTTT. Encoded protein: CASSEGTFEAFF.

This clonotype showed up just a few times. The rearrangement links TRBV29-1 to TRBJ1-2, with 7 bases aligning to TRBD1. This CDR3 comprises 14 residues. From germline, CDR1 is SQVTM and CDR2 ANQGSEA. Germline trimming cut 7 bases from V and 7 bases from J; bases unmatched to any gene: 15. CDR3 nucleotides: TGCAGCGACCAAATACAGGGGAGGAGTGGTGGCTACACCTTC. Translation: CSDQIQGRSGGYTF. Full variable domain (outside the CDR3, taken from reference TRBV29-1 and TRBJ1-2): SAVISQKPSRDICQRGTSLTIQCQVDSQVTMMFWYRQQPGQSLTLIATANQGSEATYESGFVIDKFPISRPNLTFSTLTVSNMSPEDSSIYLCSDQIQGRSGGYTFGSGTRLTVV.

The chain links TRBV25-1 to TRBJ1-6; possible D gene TRBD1, 6 bases. The CDR3 length is 15 residues. Germline-derived CDR1 and CDR2 are MGHDK and SYGVNS. Trimming removed 5 bases from V and 7 bases from J, with 15 bases in between. Here the CDR3 DNA reads TGTGCCAGCAGTCCGACACAGGGTTGGAATTCACCCCTCCACTTT. It translates to CASSPTQGWNSPLHF.

This clonotype was seen at least ten times. The rearrangement joins TRBV7-2 to TRBJ2-7; D may be TRBD1 (5 bases). Deletions cut 3 bases from V and 1 base from J, with 22 bases between. The CDR3 sequence is 18 residues long. Germline V gene data show CDR1 as SGHTA and CDR2 as FQGNSA. This chain's CDR3 is CASSFRGAVEVRSYEQYF. The CDR3 coding sequence is TGTGCCAGCAGCTTCCGTGGGGCCGTAGAGGTCCGATCCTACGAGCAGTACTTC.

This chain connects TRBV29-1 to TRBJ2-3; the D call may be TRBD1 or TRBD2 (5 bases each). Germline loops: CDR1 SQVTM, CDR2 ANQGSEA. This CDR3 contains 13 residues. The V end was cut by 6 bases, the J end by 2 bases, with 12 bases between. The CDR3 DNA reads as TGCAGCGTCCGGGACCGATACACAGATACGCAGTATTTT. Protein: CSVRDRYTDTQYF.

This clonotype was counted many times. CDR3 loop: CAGYGAGRKETQYF. The CDR3, as DNA: TGTGCCGGATACGGAGCGGGGCGGAAAGAGACCCAGTACTTC. The gene calls are TRBV7-8 and TRBJ2-5; TRBD2 matches at 7 bases. With V trimmed by 11 bases and J by 3 bases, 12 bases remained unmatched. This CDR3 region has 14 residues. Germline lookup yields CDR1 SGHVS and CDR2 FQNEAQ.

This clonotype was detected many times. The chain recombines TRBV7-2 with TRBJ2-7; no clear D. Germline CDR1 SGHTA, CDR2 FQGNSA. This CDR3 has 13 amino acids. Trimming stripped 3 bases from V and 0 bases from J, with 6 bases between. CDR3 residues: CASSFVSSYEQYF. In nucleotides, the CDR3 is TGTGCCAGCAGCTTCGTTAGCTCCTACGAGCAGTACTTC. The full variable domain, rest sourced from reference TRBV7-2 and TRBJ2-7, is GAGVSQSPSNKVTEKGKDVELRCDPISGHTALYWYRQSLGQGLEFLIYFQGNSAPDKSGLPSDRFSAERTGGSVSTLTIQRTQQEDSAVYLCASSFVSSYEQYFGPGTRLTVT.

V is TRBV10-2 and J is TRBJ2-3; 7 bases match TRBD1. This CDR3 has 18 residues. Germline trimming cut 0 bases from V and 3 bases from J; bases unmatched to any gene: 12. Germline V gene lookup returns CDR1 WSHSY and CDR2 SAAADI. The chain's CDR3 is CASSESLWTGGITDTQYF. The CDR3 DNA reads TGCGCCAGCAGTGAGTCCCTATGGACAGGCGGAATTACAGATACGCAGTATTTT.

The V gene is TRBV11-2, the J gene TRBJ2-7; D not resolved. The CDR3 sequence is 15 residues long. In germline, CDR1 is SGHAT, CDR2 FQNNGV. Trimming took off 6 bases at V and 2 bases at J, with 17 bases between the two ends. CDR3 region: CASSYTATGPYEQYF. The CDR3 nucleotides read TGTGCCAGCAGTTACACCGCGACGGGTCCCTACGAGCAGTACTTC.

The table lists this clonotype with many counts. This sequence joins TRBV9 and TRBJ1-6; D not resolved. CDR1 is SGDLS and CDR2 is YYNGEE in the germline V gene. This CDR3 spans 15 amino acids. V was trimmed by 3 bases and J by 8 bases, leaving 15 bases between them. Written as DNA, the CDR3 is TGTGCCAGCAGCGCCCAGCGGTCGGCACATTCACCCCTCCACTTT. Its protein product is CASSAQRSAHSPLHF.

V is TRBV4-1 and J is TRBJ2-6; no clear D. V dropped 3 bases and J dropped 5 bases, with 20 bases sitting between them. The CDR3 spans 18 residues. The germline V gene has CDR1 MGHRA and CDR2 YSYEKL. The CDR3 nucleotides are TGCGCCAGCAGCCATGATAGCACTGATCTTTCTAGGGCCAACGTCCTGACTTTC. Translating it yields CASSHDSTDLSRANVLTF.

This clonotype was detected a few times. This rearrangement joins TRBV5-4 to TRBJ1-2; D is possibly TRBD1 (5 bases). V was trimmed by 4 bases and J by 5 bases, leaving 18 bases between them. This CDR3 contains 15 residues. Germline V CDR1 and CDR2: SGHNT, YYREEE (reference sequence). CDR3 in DNA: TGTGCCAGCAGCGGGGCGATACCAGGGACGTATGGCTACACCTTC. It yields the protein CASSGAIPGTYGYTF.

This clonotype was detected a few times. The rearrangement joins TRBV5-8 to TRBJ1-2, with a tentative D call TRBD1 (6 bases). This CDR3 has 12 residues. Germline CDR1 and CDR2: SGHTS and YDEGEE. V dropped 4 bases and J dropped 8 bases, with 12 bases sitting between them. In DNA form, the CDR3 reads TGTGCCAGCAGCAGCTACAGGGAGGGCTACACCTTC. Residues: CASSSYREGYTF.

At least ten counts were recorded for this clonotype. This rearrangement joins TRBV20-1 to TRBJ1-1; no firm D call. Germline V gene sequence: CDR1 DFQATT, CDR2 SNEGSKA (reference sequence). Between the trimmed V and J ends, which lost 0 bases and 0 bases, there was a span of 5 bases. CDR3 length equals 13 residues. The CDR3 DNA reads TGCAGTGCTAGAGATCTGATGAACACTGAAGCTTTCTTT. Its protein is CSARDLMNTEAFF.

V is TRBV11-2 and J is TRBJ2-2; 11 bases line up with TRBD2. V trimming: 5 bases; J trimming: 4 bases; junction bases outside the gene matches: 6. The CDR3 spans 16 residues. Germline V lookup: CDR1 SGHAT, CDR2 FQNNGV. The CDR3 nucleotides read TGTGCCAGCAGCGGGCTAGCGGGAGGCAGCACCGGGGAGCTGTTTTTT. Protein: CASSGLAGGSTGELFF.

CDR3 sequence: CAWSRDNSPLHF. The DNA for the CDR3 is TGTGCCTGGAGCCGAGATAATTCACCCCTCCACTTT. This chain uses TRBV7-3 with TRBJ1-6; D is ambiguous. The CDR3 is 12 amino acids. Germline CDR1 is SGHTA and CDR2 is FQGTGA. Trimming left V 11 bases short and J 5 bases short, with 10 bases between.

The genes are TRBV29-1 and TRBJ1-3; D is uncertain. Germline assignment: CDR1 SQVTM and CDR2 ANQGSEA. This CDR3 has 12 residues. Trimming took off 5 bases at V and 4 bases at J, with 9 bases between the two ends. The CDR3 loop reads CSVSETGNTIYF. CDR3 nucleotide sequence: TGCAGCGTTTCCGAGACAGGAAACACCATATATTTT.

This chain joins TRBV5-1 and TRBJ2-3; 13 nucleotides align to TRBD2. CDR1 SGHRS and CDR2 YFSETQ come from the germline V gene. This CDR3 comprises 15 residues. J was trimmed by 14 bases and V by 0 bases; bases with no gene match: 9. CDR3 in amino acids: CASSLEDGLAGEAYF. The CDR3 region has the DNA TGCGCCAGCAGCTTGGAGGACGGACTAGCGGGAGAGGCGTATTTT.

This clonotype came up many times. This sequence joins TRBV19 and TRBJ1-5, with TRBD1 identical over 8 bases. Germline CDR1 LNHDA, CDR2 SQIVND (reference sequence). V lost 4 bases to trimming and J lost 5 bases; unmatched junction nucleotides: 13. The CDR3 has 17 residues. The CDR3 is CASSTRDRGRRHQPQHF. Here the CDR3 DNA reads TGTGCCAGTAGTACCCGTGACAGGGGACGGAGGCATCAGCCCCAGCATTTT.

V is TRBV7-2 and J is TRBJ1-1; possible D gene TRBD1, 6 bases. Per the germline V gene, CDR1 is SGHTA and CDR2 is FQGNSA. CDR3 length: 15 amino acids. V was shortened by 8 bases and J by 5 bases, with 21 bases between the two germline ends. The CDR3 region has the DNA TGTGCCAGCCGGCTCGCGTCCGAGGGGGGGACTGAAGCTTTCTTT. This gives the protein CASRLASEGGTEAFF.

The V and J genes are TRBV20-1 and TRBJ1-2; a possible D gene is TRBD1 (5 bases). Trimming stripped 0 bases from V and 5 bases from J, with 16 bases between. The CDR3 runs 15 residues. The V gene's germline CDR1 is DFQATT and CDR2 SNEGSKA (reference sequence). The DNA for the CDR3 is TGCAGTGCTAGAGATCTTGATAGGGGAGAATATGGCTACACCTTC. Its protein is CSARDLDRGEYGYTF.

This chain joins TRBV6-5 and TRBJ1-6; 7 nucleotides match TRBD1. The CDR3 has 16 residues. J gave up 10 bases and V 2 bases, and 11 bases lay outside the gene matches. Germline V gene data show CDR1 as MNHEY and CDR2 as SVGAGI. Written as DNA, the CDR3 is TGTGCCAGCAGTTACCGTCAACAGGGGATCTACTCACCCCTCCACTTT. Its protein product is CASSYRQQGIYSPLHF.

This clonotype has at least ten counts. CDR3 sequence: CATRAPEPQHF. CDR3 DNA: TGTGCCACCCGTGCACCGGAGCCCCAGCATTTT. The chain has TRBV15 and TRBJ1-5; D not certain. The CDR3 length is 11 residues. V lost 8 bases and J 8 bases, leaving 10 bases between the germline ends. CDR1 is LNHNV, CDR2 YYDKDF, per germline (reference sequence).

This clonotype has a handful of counts. The chain has TRBV4-1 and TRBJ2-5, with 7 bases that match TRBD1. Trimming removed 6 bases from V and 5 bases from J; junction bases left unmatched: 6. CDR3 length equals 13 residues. Germline V gives CDR1 MGHRA, CDR2 YSYEKL. CDR3 DNA: TGCGCCAGCAGGACAGGGTTCGGGGAGACCCAGTACTTC. It specifies CASRTGFGETQYF.